Sequencing of this TCR beta chain was carried out in a study of naive and memory T cell subsets. Separate alpha and beta amplification began at the second PCR step. CDR1 is LGHDT, CDR2 YNNKEL, per germline (reference sequence). The CDR3 loop spans 16 amino acids. Trimming shortened V by 0 bases and J by 5 bases, and 15 bases separated the two germline ends. The beta constant-region primer was an equimolar mix of two oligonucleotides covering TRBC1 and TRBC2. MiXCR was run by TCRdb on the UMI-ligation and nested PCR reads, yielding one entry per CDR3 protein. Here the sample spans some 150,000 distinct CDR3 sequences, over 15% being singletons.

The V call is TRBV3-1, the J call TRBJ2-3; no firm D call. This TCR derives from a human donor in good health. The material sequenced was naive CD4+ T cells from blood. The CDR3: CASSQDPAEPRDTQYF. The CDR3 region has the DNA TGTGCCAGCAGCCAAGATCCGGCGGAACCGCGAGATACGCAGTATTTT.